These T cell receptor beta chains were read from a single sample in a study of blood T cells in healthy people across ages. Each CDR3 protein is one row after TCRdb ran MiXCR on the 5' RACE reads. The repertoire holds around 1,000,000 distinct CDR3 sequences, with about 25% as singletons. These data were likewise used in another study, on T cells of mothers and their children.

The sample taken for sequencing was blood. Source of these receptors: a girl aged 2 to 10 in good health. Each CDR3 is given with its conserved first and last residue. The D gene is left open where the match is weak. Clone size is given for some rows only: seen once, a few or many times, or a class if the clone is expanded.

clone_size	d_call	v_call	j_call	cdr3_nt	cdr3_aa
-	TRBD2	TRBV7-6	TRBJ2-5	TGTGCCAGCAGGGAGGTGGCGGGGGGAGAGACCCAGTACTTC	CASREVAGGETQYF
few	-	TRBV10-3	TRBJ2-5	TGTGCCACCCTTAAAGATAGCCAAGAGACCCAGTACTTC	CATLKDSQETQYF
-	TRBD1	TRBV5-1	TRBJ1-4	TGCGCCAGCAGCGACAGGGGGGCGAATGAAAAACTGTTTTTT	CASSDRGANEKLFF
-	-	TRBV7-3	TRBJ1-4	TGTGCCAGCAGCAGAGGCAGGTTGGGGGCAACTAATGAAAAACTGTTTTTT	CASSRGRLGATNEKLFF
-	-	TRBV4-1	TRBJ2-5	TGCGCCAGCAGCCAAGGAGGGGGGACGGAAGAGACCCAGTACTTC	CASSQGGGTEETQYF
-	-	TRBV20-1	TRBJ2-7	TGCAGTGCTAGAGATTTCGGATCCCAGAACGAGCAGTACTTC	CSARDFGSQNEQYF
-	-	TRBV5-1	TRBJ1-2	TGCGCCAGCAGCTTGGAAGGGACAAGGAACTATGGCTACACCTTC	CASSLEGTRNYGYTF
few	-	TRBV4-3	TRBJ2-5	TGCGCCAGCAGCCAAAGCTTGCAGGGTTTGGAGACCCAGTACTTC	CASSQSLQGLETQYF
-	TRBD2	TRBV20-1	TRBJ2-1	TGCAGTGCTTCCCAAGTAGCGGGAGTCTCCTACAATGAGCAGTTCTTC	CSASQVAGVSYNEQFF
-	-	TRBV6-1	TRBJ2-4	TGTGCCAGCAGTGAAGCTGGGGTAGCCAAAAACATTCAGTACTTC	CASSEAGVAKNIQYF
few	-	TRBV12-3/TRBV12-4	TRBJ1-2	TGTGCCAGCACCAAGGGCCTCTATGGCTACACCTTC	CASTKGLYGYTF
few	TRBD2	TRBV5-1	TRBJ2-1	TGCGCCAGCAGCTTGGAGGGGACTAGCGGGAACGATGAGCAGTTCTTC	CASSLEGTSGNDEQFF
-	-	TRBV9	TRBJ1-3	TGTGCCAGCAGCCCGCCGGGCACTGGAAACACCATATATTTT	CASSPPGTGNTIYF
few	TRBD1	TRBV7-3	TRBJ2-7	TGTGCCAGCAGCTCGTGGACAGGGGACGAGCAGTACTTC	CASSSWTGDEQYF
few	TRBD1	TRBV29-1	TRBJ1-4	TGCAGCGTTGTCATGGACAGGGAGCCAACTAATGAAAAACTGTTTTTT	CSVVMDREPTNEKLFF
-	-	TRBV20-1	TRBJ2-3	TGCAGTGCTAGACGCCGAGCGTCTAGCACAGATACGCAGTATTTT	CSARRRASSTDTQYF
-	-	TRBV20-1	TRBJ2-1	TGCAGTGCTAGAGTGTTCCCCTTCTTTAATGAGCAGTTCTTC	CSARVFPFFNEQFF
few	-	TRBV29-1	TRBJ2-1	TGCAGCGCCTATAGTAGCGGCTCCTACAATGAGCAGTTCTTC	CSAYSSGSYNEQFF
-	-	TRBV12-3/TRBV12-4	TRBJ1-2	TGTGCCAGCAGTCTCAACGGACGGACCAATTATGGCTACACCTTC	CASSLNGRTNYGYTF
-	TRBD1	TRBV5-5	TRBJ1-3	TGTGCCAGCAGCTACGGGACAGAAACAGGAAACACCATATATTTT	CASSYGTETGNTIYF
few	TRBD2	TRBV20-1	TRBJ2-1	TGCAGTACCCGAGGACTAGCCAACAATGAGCAGTTCTTC	CSTRGLANNEQFF
-	-	TRBV29-1	TRBJ2-4	TGCAGCGCCCGCGGGGGCAGGGAAGTAGACATTCAGTACTTC	CSARGGREVDIQYF
few	-	TRBV27	TRBJ2-7	TGTGCCAGCAGTGGAACCGGGACTTCCCGCGAGCAGTACTTC	CASSGTGTSREQYF
few	TRBD1	TRBV9	TRBJ1-1	TGTGCCAGCAGCGTAGTGGCCGGTATACAGGGGACTAACACTGAAGCTTTCTTT	CASSVVAGIQGTNTEAFF
-	-	TRBV2	TRBJ2-3	TGTGCCAGCGGTGGCGGCTCCGTTTTGGATACGCAGTATTTT	CASGGGSVLDTQYF
-	-	TRBV28	TRBJ2-6	TGTGCCAGCAGCCACTCTTATCTGGGGGGGGCCAACGTCCTGACTTTC	CASSHSYLGGANVLTF
few	-	TRBV11-3	TRBJ2-3	TGTGCCAGCAATCCGCTATACACAGATACGCAGTATTTT	CASNPLYTDTQYF
-	-	TRBV3-1	TRBJ2-5	TGTGCCAGCAGCCATTATTCCAGTAGGGAGACCCAGTACTTC	CASSHYSSRETQYF
-	-	TRBV29-1	TRBJ2-3	TGCAGCGTCCGCTGGGCAGGAGGGTTCACAGATACGCAGTATTTT	CSVRWAGGFTDTQYF
-	-	TRBV29-1	TRBJ1-3	TGCAGCGTTGATGGGGGAGACACCATATATTTT	CSVDGGDTIYF
-	-	TRBV28	TRBJ2-7	TGTGCCAGCAGTTTTTCCGCCGCCGGGGACACCCCCTACGAGCAGTACTTC	CASSFSAAGDTPYEQYF
-	-	TRBV14	TRBJ1-1	TGTGCCAGCAGCCCTCTGTGGACAGAACCAAACACTGAAGCTTTCTTT	CASSPLWTEPNTEAFF
-	-	TRBV11-2	TRBJ2-5	TGTGCCAGCAGCTTATTATTCGGGCAGGGGGGGACGCCGGGTGAGACCCAGTACTTC	CASSLLFGQGGTPGETQYF
-	-	TRBV27	TRBJ1-1	TGTGCCAGCAGTTTAGGGGGGCTGGGTGAAGCTTTCTTT	CASSLGGLGEAFF
few	TRBD1	TRBV4-1	TRBJ2-2	TGCGCCAGCCTGCGGACAGGGGACACCGGGGAGCTGTTTTTT	CASLRTGDTGELFF
few	-	TRBV28	TRBJ2-6	TGTGCCAGCACCCCAGGTGTTCACTCTGGGGCCAACGTCCTGACTTTC	CASTPGVHSGANVLTF
many	-	TRBV7-3	TRBJ1-4	TGTGCCAGCAGCGGGACCGAAAATGAAAAACTGTTTTTT	CASSGTENEKLFF
-	TRBD1	TRBV25-1	TRBJ1-2	TGTGCCAGCAGTGCGACAGGGAGAGCTAACTATGGCTACACCTTC	CASSATGRANYGYTF
-	-	TRBV5-1	TRBJ2-7	TGCGCCAGCAGCTTCAGTAATAGTGGCGACGAGCAGTACTTC	CASSFSNSGDEQYF
-	-	TRBV28	TRBJ1-5	TGTGCCAGCAGCAAGGGTCCCCGAAGGAGCAATCAGCCCCAGCATTTT	CASSKGPRRSNQPQHF
few	TRBD2	TRBV28	TRBJ2-2	TGTGCCAGCAGCCCTAGCGGGAGGGAGGACACCGGGGAGCTGTTTTTT	CASSPSGREDTGELFF
-	-	TRBV6-1	TRBJ1-6	TGTGCCAACAGTGTGACCCCAGGGTATAATTCACCCCTCCACTTT	CANSVTPGYNSPLHF